Following are 10 T cell receptor beta chains from one sample sequenced in a study of CD4 T cells in relation to SARS-CoV-2 and coronaviruses. No antigen is known for these receptors. The method was immunoSEQ multiplex PCR; TCRdb's version includes in-frame clones alone and lacks a portion of them. The table lists 15,000 to 25,000 clones, 70% to 85% of them singletons. The unexposed donors gave CD4+ T cells in about 2011-2019, prior to COVID-19. The cells were cultured for 10 days before CD4+ T cells were isolated. Input material: CD4+ T cells from PBMCs, cultured in vitro. These receptors originate from a human donor in good health.

The chain employs TRBV4-1 and TRBJ2-1, with 9 bases aligning to TRBD1. Germline loops: CDR1 MGHRA, CDR2 YSYEKL. J lost 6 bases, V lost 4 bases, and 4 bases had no gene match. This CDR3 has 14 amino acids. The CDR3 DNA reads TGCGCCAGCAGCCCGTGGGGACAGGGCAATGAGCAGTTCTTC. It yields the protein CASSPWGQGNEQFF.

The chain links TRBV10-2 to TRBJ2-5; D gene ambiguous. CDR1 and CDR2 from the germline V gene are WSHSY and SAAADI. Trimming shortened V by 0 bases and J by 3 bases, and 11 bases separated the two germline ends. The CDR3 runs 15 residues. CDR3 sequence reads: CASSESATLKETQYF. CDR3 DNA sequence: TGCGCCAGCAGTGAGTCGGCTACTTTAAAAGAGACCCAGTACTTC.

The gene calls are TRBV18 and TRBJ2-5; 7 nucleotides match TRBD2. The length of the CDR3 is 16 residues. The V segment lost 0 bases and the J segment 5 bases; nucleotides outside the gene matches: 9. Germline V gene lookup returns CDR1 KGHSH and CDR2 LQKENI. In nucleotides, the CDR3 is TGTGCCAGCTCACCACCCTTTGCGGGAGATGGGGAGACCCAGTACTTC. This sequence encodes CASSPPFAGDGETQYF.

The chain uses TRBV18 and TRBJ1-5, with a possible D match to TRBD1 (5 bases). V was clipped by 3 bases and J by 6 bases, with 15 bases between them. This CDR3 has 15 amino acids. Per germline, CDR1 KGHSH and CDR2 LQKENI. DNA for the CDR3: TGTGCCAGCTCACCCCCGCCAGGGCATGGTCAGCCCCAGCATTTT. The encoded protein is CASSPPPGHGQPQHF.

The chain employs TRBV4-1 and TRBJ1-5, with 8 bases that match TRBD1. The trim removed 4 bases at V and 9 bases at J, leaving 17 bases unmatched. Per germline, CDR1 MGHRA and CDR2 YSYEKL. The CDR3 runs to 17 residues. CDR3 sequence reads: CASSPILGQGLGRPQHF. In DNA form, the CDR3 reads TGCGCCAGCAGCCCCATATTAGGACAGGGCCTGGGGCGGCCCCAGCATTTT.

V and J are TRBV11-3 and TRBJ2-1; the match to TRBD2 covers 7 bases. V lost 0 bases to trimming and J lost 5 bases; unmatched junction nucleotides: 10. This CDR3 is 17 amino acids long. CDR1 and CDR2 from the germline V gene are SGHNT and YENEEA. The CDR3 DNA is TGTGCCAGCAGCTTAGATCAGATCGGAGCGGGGAACAATGAGCAGTTCTTC. It codes for CASSLDQIGAGNNEQFF.

This sequence joins TRBV7-2 and TRBJ2-6; D not certain. CDR3 length: 17 residues. CDR1 is SGHTA and CDR2 is FQGNSA in the germline V gene. V was trimmed by 3 bases and J by 4 bases, leaving 16 bases between them. The CDR3 is CASSFPPGGAGANVLTF. CDR3 bases: TGTGCCAGCAGCTTTCCCCCCGGTGGCGCGGGGGCCAACGTCCTGACTTTC.

This rearrangement joins TRBV27 to TRBJ1-4; D not certain. This CDR3 is 15 amino acids long. Germline V CDR1 and CDR2: MNHEY, SMNVEV (reference sequence). Trimming took 5 bases from V and 5 from J, leaving 15 bases between them. In DNA, the CDR3 is TGTGCCAGCAGTACGAGGGTCTTAATGAATGAAAAACTGTTTTTT. This translates into CASSTRVLMNEKLFF.

The chain recombines TRBV29-1 with TRBJ1-1; D is possibly TRBD1 (6 bases). CDR3 length: 13 amino acids. Germline V gene lookup returns CDR1 SQVTM and CDR2 ANQGSEA. Trimming pared 6 bases from V and 4 bases from J, leaving 15 bases between. CDR3 protein: CSVKGGGSTEAFF. The CDR3 DNA reads TGCAGCGTCAAGGGGGGGGGCTCCACTGAAGCTTTCTTT.

This clone was found a few times. Written as DNA, the CDR3 is TGTGCCAGCACCAAGACCAGGGACAACTATGGCTACACCTTC. Amino acids: CASTKTRDNYGYTF. V is TRBV2 and J is TRBJ1-2; D may be TRBD1 (5 bases). Between the trimmed V and J ends, which lost 7 bases and 2 bases, there was a span of 14 bases. The CDR3 covers 14 residues. Germline lookup yields CDR1 SNHLY and CDR2 FYNNEI.